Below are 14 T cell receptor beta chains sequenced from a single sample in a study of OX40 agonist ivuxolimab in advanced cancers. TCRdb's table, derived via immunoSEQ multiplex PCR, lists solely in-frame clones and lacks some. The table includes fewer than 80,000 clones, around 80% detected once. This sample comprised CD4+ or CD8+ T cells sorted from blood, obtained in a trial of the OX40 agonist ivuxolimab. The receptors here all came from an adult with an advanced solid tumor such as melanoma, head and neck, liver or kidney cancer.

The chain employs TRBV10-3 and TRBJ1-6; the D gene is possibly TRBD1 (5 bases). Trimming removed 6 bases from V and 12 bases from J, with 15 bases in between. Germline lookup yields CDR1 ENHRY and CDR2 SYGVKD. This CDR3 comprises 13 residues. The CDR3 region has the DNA TGTGCCATCAGACCGGGACCGTCTGGACCCCTCCACTTT. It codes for CAIRPGPSGPLHF.

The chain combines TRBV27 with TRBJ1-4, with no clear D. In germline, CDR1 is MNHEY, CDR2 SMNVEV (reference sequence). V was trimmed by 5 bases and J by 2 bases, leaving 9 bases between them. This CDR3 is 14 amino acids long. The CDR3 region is CASSPRRTNEKLFF. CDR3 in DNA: TGTGCCAGCAGTCCGAGGAGGACTAATGAAAAACTGTTTTTT.

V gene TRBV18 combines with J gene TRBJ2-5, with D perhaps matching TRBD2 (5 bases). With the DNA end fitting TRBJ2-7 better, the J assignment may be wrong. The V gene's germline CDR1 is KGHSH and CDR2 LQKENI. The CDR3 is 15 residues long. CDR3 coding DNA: TGTGCCAGCTCACCACGGTCCTCGGGAAGATACGAGCAGTACTTC. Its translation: CASSPRSSGRYEQYF.

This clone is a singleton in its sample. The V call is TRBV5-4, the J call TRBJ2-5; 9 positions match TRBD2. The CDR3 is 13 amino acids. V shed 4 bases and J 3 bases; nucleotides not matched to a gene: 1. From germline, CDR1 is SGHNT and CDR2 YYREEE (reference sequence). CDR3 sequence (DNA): TGTGCCAGCAGCATAGCGGGGGAAGAGACCCAGTACTTC. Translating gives CASSIAGEETQYF.

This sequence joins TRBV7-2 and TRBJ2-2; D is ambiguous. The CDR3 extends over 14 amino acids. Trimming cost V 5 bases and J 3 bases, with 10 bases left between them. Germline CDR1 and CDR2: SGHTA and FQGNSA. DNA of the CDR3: TGTGCCAGCAGCCGAAGGGCCGACACCGGGGAGCTGTTTTTT. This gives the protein CASSRRADTGELFF.

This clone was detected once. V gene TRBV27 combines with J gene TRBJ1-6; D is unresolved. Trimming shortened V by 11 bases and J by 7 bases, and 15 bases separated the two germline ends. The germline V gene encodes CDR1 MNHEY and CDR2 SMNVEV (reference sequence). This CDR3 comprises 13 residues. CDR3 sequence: CASRWNINSPLHF. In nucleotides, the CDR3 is TGTGCCTCCCGGTGGAACATCAATTCACCCCTCCACTTT.

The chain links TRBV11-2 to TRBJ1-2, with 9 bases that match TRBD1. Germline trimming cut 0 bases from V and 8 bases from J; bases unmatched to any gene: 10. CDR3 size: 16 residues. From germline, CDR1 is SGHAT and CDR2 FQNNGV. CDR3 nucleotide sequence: TGTGCCAGCAGCTTAGATCAGGAGGGGACAGGGCAGGGCTACACCTTC. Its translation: CASSLDQEGTGQGYTF.

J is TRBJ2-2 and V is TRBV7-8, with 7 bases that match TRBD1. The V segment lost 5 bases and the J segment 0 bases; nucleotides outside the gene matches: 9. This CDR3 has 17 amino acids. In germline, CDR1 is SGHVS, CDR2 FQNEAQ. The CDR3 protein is CASSPGRTGANTGELFF. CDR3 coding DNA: TGTGCCAGCAGCCCCGGAAGGACAGGCGCGAACACCGGGGAGCTGTTTTTT.

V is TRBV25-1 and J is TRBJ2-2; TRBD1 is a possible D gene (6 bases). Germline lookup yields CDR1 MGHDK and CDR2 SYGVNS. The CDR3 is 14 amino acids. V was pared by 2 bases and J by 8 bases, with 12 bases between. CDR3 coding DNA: TGTGCCAGCAGTGAACAGACAGGCGGGGGGGAGCTGTTTTTT. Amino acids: CASSEQTGGGELFF.

The CDR3 sequence: CASSPTTSNYGYTF. As DNA, the CDR3 is TGTGCCAGCAGCCCAACGACTTCCAACTATGGCTACACCTTC. The genes are TRBV11-2 and TRBJ1-2, with D uncertain. CDR3 length: 14 amino acids. CDR1 SGHAT and CDR2 FQNNGV come from the germline V gene. With 5 bases removed from V and 2 bases from J, the gap between germline ends came to 12 bases.

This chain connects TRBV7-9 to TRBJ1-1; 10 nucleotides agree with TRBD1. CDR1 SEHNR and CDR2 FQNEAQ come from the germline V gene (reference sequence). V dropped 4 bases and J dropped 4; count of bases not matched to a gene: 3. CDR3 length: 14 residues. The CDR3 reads CASSSGTGVTEAFF. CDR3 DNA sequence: TGTGCCAGCAGCTCCGGGACAGGGGTCACTGAAGCTTTCTTT.

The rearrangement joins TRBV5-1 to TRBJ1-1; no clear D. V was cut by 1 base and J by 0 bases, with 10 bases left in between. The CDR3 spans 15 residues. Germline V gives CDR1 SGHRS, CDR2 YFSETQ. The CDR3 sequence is CASSLSLGMNTEAFF. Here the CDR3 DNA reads TGCGCCAGCAGCTTGTCGTTGGGGATGAACACTGAAGCTTTCTTT.

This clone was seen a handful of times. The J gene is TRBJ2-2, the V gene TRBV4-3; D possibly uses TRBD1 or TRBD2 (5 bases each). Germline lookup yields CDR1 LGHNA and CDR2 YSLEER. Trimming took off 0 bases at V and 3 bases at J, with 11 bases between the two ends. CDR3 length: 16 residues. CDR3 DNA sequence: TGCGCCAGCAGCCAAGAACCCGGGACCTACACCGGGGAGCTGTTTTTT. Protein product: CASSQEPGTYTGELFF.

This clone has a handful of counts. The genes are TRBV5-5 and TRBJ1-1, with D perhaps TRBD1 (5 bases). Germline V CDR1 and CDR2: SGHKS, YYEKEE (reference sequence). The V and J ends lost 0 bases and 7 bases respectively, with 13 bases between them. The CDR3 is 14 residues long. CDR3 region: CASSLVLIRGEAFF. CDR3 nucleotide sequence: TGTGCCAGCAGCTTGGTCCTGATTAGGGGTGAAGCTTTCTTT.